The clone carrying this T cell receptor beta chain showed up just a few times. Its antigen is still unknown. Some clones are missing from TCRdb's copy, which holds only in-frame ones; the method was immunoSEQ multiplex PCR. The sample contains roughly 70,000 clones, about 85% of which appear only once. The data originate from a study of T cell responses to AZD1222 COVID-19 vaccine. The CDR3 is made up of 14 amino acids. Trimming removed 8 bases at V and 1 base at J, with 11 bases between. The V gene's germline CDR1 is KGHSH and CDR2 LQKENI. Study outcomes and limitations: Donors were largely white British and mainly female; clonal diversity was possibly underestimated.

This TCR came from an adult in good health. Sequencing used peripheral blood, obtained on day 0 of AZD1222 vaccination. The chain is built from TRBV18 and TRBJ2-2; maybe TRBD1 (6 bases). The CDR3, as DNA: TGTGCCAGCCGCCGGGACATGAACACCGGGGAGCTGTTTTTT. Translation: CASRRDMNTGELFF.